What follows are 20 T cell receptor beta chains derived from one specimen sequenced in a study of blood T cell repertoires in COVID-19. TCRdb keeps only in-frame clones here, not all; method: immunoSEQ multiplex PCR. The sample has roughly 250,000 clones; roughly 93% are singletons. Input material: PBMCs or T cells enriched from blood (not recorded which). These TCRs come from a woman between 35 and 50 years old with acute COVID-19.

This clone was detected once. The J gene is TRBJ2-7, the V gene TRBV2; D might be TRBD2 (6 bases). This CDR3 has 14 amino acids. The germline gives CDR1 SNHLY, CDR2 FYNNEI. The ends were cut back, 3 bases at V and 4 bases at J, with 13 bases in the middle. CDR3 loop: CASSERGKVYEQYF. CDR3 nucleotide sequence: TGTGCCAGCAGTGAGCGCGGGAAGGTGTACGAGCAGTACTTC.

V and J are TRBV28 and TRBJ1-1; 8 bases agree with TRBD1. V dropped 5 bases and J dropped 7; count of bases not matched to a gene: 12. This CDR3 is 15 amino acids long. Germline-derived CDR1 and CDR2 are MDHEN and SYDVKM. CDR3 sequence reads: CASSPRTGRWGEAFF. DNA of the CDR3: TGTGCCAGCAGTCCCCGGACAGGGCGTTGGGGTGAAGCTTTCTTT.

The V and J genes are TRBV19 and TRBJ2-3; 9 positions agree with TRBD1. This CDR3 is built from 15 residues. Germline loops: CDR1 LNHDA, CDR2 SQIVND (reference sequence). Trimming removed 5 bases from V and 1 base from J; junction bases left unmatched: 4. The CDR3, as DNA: TGTGCCAGTAGTCCCCGGGACAGGGGCACAGATACGCAGTATTTT. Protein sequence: CASSPRDRGTDTQYF. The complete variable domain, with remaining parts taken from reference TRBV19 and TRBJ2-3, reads DGGITQSPKYLFRKEGQNVTLSCEQNLNHDAMYWYRQDPGQGLRLIYYSQIVNDFQKGDIAEGYSVSREKKESFPLTVTSAQKNPTAFYLCASSPRDRGTDTQYFGPGTRLTVL.

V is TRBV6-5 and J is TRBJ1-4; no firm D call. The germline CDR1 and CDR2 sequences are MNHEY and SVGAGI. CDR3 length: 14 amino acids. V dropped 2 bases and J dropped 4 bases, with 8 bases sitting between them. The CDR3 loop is CASSYDTRNEKLFF. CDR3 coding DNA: TGTGCCAGCAGTTACGACACCCGTAATGAAAAACTGTTTTTT.

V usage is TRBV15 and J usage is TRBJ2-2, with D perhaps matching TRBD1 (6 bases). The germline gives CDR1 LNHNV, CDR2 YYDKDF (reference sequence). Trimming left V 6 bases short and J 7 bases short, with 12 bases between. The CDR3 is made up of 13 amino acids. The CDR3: CATRQGSIGELFF. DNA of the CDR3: TGTGCCACCAGACAGGGTTCCATCGGGGAGCTGTTTTTT. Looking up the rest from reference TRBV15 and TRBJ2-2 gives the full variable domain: DAMVIQNPRYQVTQFGKPVTLSCSQTLNHNVMYWYQQKSSQAPKLLFHYYDKDFNNEADTPDNFQSRRPNTSFCFLDIRSPGLGDTAMYLCATRQGSIGELFFGEGSRLTVL.

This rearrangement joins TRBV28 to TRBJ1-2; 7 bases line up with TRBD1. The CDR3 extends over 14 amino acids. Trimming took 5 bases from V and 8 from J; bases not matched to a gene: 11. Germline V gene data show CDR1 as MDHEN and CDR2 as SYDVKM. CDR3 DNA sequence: TGTGCCAGCAGTAAAACAACAGGGGTGGGCGGCTACACCTTC. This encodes CASSKTTGVGGYTF.

In DNA form, the CDR3 reads TGTGCCAGCAGCCGAGGGATCAGAGAGAACACCGGGGAGCTGTTTTTT. Translation: CASSRGIRENTGELFF. The chain carries TRBV11-2 and TRBJ2-2; maybe TRBD2 (5 bases). Trimming shortened V by 5 bases and J by 1 base, and 14 bases separated the two germline ends. This CDR3 spans 16 amino acids. Germline assignment: CDR1 SGHAT and CDR2 FQNNGV.

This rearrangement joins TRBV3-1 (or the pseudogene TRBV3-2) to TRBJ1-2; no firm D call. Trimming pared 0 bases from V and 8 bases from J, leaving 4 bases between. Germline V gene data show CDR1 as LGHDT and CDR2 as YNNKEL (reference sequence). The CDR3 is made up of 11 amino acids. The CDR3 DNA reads TGTGCCAGCAGCCAAGACCGGGGCTACACCTTC. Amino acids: CASSQDRGYTF.

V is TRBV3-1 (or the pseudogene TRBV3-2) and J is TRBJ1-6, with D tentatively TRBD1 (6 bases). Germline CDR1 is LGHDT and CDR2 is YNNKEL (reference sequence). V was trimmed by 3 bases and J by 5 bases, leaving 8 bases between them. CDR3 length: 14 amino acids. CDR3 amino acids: CASSHTGNNSPLHF. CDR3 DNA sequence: TGTGCCAGCAGCCACACAGGGAATAATTCACCCCTCCACTTT.

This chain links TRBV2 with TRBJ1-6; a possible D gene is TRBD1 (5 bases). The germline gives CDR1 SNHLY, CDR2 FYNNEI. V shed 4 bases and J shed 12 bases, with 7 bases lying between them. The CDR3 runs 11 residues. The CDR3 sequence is CASSGRGPLHF. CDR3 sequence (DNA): TGTGCCAGCAGTGGGAGGGGACCCCTCCACTTT.

CDR3 region: CASSYHVDRGRLGYGYTF. The CDR3 region has the DNA TGTGCCAGCAGTTACCACGTAGACAGGGGGCGCCTCGGCTATGGCTACACCTTC. The chain is built from TRBV6-2 or TRBV6-3 and TRBJ1-2; 10 positions agree with TRBD1. V was clipped by 2 bases and J by 4 bases; unmatched bases: 13. CDR3 length equals 18 residues. Germline-derived CDR1 and CDR2 are MNHEY and SVGEGT.

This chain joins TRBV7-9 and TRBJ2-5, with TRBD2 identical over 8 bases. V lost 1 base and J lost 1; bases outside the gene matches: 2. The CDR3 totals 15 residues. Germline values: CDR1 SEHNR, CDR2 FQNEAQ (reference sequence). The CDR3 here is CASSLGGTSQETQYF. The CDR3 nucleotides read TGTGCCAGCAGCTTAGGCGGGACTAGCCAAGAGACCCAGTACTTC.

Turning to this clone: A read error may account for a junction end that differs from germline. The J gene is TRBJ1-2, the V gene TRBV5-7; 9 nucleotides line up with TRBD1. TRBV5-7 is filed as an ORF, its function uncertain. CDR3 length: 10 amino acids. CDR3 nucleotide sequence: TGTGCCAGCAGCTGGGGACAGGGTCCCTTC. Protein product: CASSWGQGPF.

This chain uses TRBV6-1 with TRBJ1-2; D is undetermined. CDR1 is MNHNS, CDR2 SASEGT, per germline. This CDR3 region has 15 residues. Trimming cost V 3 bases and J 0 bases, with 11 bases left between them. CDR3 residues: CASSEARDTNYGYTF. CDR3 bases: TGTGCCAGCAGTGAGGCCCGGGATACTAACTATGGCTACACCTTC.

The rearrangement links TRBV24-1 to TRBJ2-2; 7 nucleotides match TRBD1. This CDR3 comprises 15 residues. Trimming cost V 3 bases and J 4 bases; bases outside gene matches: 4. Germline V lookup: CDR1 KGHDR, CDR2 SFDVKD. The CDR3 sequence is CATSDPGQPTGELFF. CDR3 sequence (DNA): TGTGCCACCAGTGATCCGGGACAGCCCACCGGGGAGCTGTTTTTT.

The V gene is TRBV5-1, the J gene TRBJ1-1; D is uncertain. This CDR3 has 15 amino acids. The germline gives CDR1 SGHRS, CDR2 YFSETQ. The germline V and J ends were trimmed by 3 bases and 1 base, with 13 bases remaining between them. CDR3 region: CASSSYGGENTEAFF. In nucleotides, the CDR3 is TGCGCCAGCAGCTCGTATGGAGGAGAGAACACTGAAGCTTTCTTT.

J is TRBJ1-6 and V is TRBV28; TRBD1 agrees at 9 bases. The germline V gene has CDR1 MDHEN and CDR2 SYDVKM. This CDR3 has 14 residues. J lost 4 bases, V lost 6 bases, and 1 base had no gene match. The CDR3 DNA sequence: TGTGCCAGCAGACAGGGGGCTTATAATTCACCCCTCCACTTT. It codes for CASRQGAYNSPLHF.

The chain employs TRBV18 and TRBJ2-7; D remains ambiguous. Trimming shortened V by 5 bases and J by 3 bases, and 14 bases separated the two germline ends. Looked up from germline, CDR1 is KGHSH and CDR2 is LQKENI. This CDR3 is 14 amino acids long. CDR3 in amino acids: CASSATQAHYEQYF. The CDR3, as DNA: TGTGCCAGCTCAGCAACTCAGGCCCACTACGAGCAGTACTTC.

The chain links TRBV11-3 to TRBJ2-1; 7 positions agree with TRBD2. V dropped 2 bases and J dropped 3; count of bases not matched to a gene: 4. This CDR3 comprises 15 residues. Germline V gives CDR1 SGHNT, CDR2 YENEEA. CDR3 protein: CASSLSSGYYNEQFF. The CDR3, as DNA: TGTGCCAGCAGCTTATCTAGCGGCTACTACAATGAGCAGTTCTTC.

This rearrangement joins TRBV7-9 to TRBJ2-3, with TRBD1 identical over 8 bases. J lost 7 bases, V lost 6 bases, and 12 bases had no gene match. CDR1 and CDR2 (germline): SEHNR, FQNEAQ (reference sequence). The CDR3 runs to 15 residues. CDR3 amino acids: CASRSDREGGNTQYF. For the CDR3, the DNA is TGTGCCAGCAGGTCGGACAGGGAAGGGGGAAATACGCAGTATTTT.